This TCR beta chain is from a study of T-cell reconstitution after alpha-beta-depleted transplantation in children. The authors prepared the TCRbeta library with unique molecular identifiers. TCRdb analysed the PCR reads with MiXCR anew, one entry per CDR3 protein. The table has some 500,000 distinct CDR3 sequences, roughly 18% seen once; the top ten hold about 3.1%. CDR1 DFQATT and CDR2 SNEGSKA come from the germline V gene (reference sequence). The CDR3 totals 15 residues. V was cut by 4 bases and J by 5 bases, with 20 bases left in between. The chain employs TRBV20-1 and TRBJ2-5; no reliable D call. The starting material was PBMCs from the stem cell graft donor, obtained from the stem cell graft. The TCR originated in a human donor who donated a stem cell graft to a child with acute lymphoblastic leukemia. CDR3: CSATGARPGQETQYF. The CDR3, as DNA: TGCAGTGCTACCGGCGCCCGACCGGGTCAGGAGACCCAGTACTTC.